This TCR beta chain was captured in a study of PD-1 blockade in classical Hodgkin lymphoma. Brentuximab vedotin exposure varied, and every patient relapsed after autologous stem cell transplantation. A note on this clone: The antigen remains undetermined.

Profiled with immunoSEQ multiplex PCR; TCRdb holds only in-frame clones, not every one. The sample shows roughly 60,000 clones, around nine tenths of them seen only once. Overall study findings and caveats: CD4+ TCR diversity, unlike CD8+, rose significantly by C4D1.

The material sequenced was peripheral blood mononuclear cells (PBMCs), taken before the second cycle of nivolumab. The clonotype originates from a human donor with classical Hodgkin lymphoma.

CDR3 sequence: CASSINSATNEKLFF. CDR3 nucleotides: TGTGCCAGCAGCATCAACAGTGCAACTAATGAAAAACTGTTTTTT. This chain joins TRBV7-6 and TRBJ1-4; D not resolved. The germline gives CDR1 SGHVS, CDR2 FNYEAQ. Deletions cut 5 bases from V and 0 bases from J, with 10 bases between. This CDR3 has 15 residues. Using reference TRBV7-6 and TRBJ1-4 for the parts outside the CDR3, the full variable domain is GAGVSQSPRYKVTKRGQDVALRCDPISGHVSLYWYRQALGQGPEFLTYFNYEAQQDKSGLPNDRFSAERPEGSISTLTIQRTEQRDSAMYRCASSINSATNEKLFFGSGTQLSVL.